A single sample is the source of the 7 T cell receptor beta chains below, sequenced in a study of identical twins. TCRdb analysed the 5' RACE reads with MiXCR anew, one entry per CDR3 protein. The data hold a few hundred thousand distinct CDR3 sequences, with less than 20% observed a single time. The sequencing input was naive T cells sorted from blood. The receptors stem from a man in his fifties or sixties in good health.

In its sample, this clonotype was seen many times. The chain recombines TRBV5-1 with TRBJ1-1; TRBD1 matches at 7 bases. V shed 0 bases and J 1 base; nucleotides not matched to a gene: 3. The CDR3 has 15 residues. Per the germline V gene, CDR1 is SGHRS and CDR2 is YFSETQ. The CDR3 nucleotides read TGCGCCAGCAGCTTGGAGGGACAGAAGAACACTGAAGCTTTCTTT. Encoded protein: CASSLEGQKNTEAFF.

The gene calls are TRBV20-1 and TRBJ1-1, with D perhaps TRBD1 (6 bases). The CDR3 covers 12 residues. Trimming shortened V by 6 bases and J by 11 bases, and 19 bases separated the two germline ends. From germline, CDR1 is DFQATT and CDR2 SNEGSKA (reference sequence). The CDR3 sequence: CSAIQGPEGAFF. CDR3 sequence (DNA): TGCAGTGCCATACAGGGTCCCGAGGGCGCTTTCTTT.

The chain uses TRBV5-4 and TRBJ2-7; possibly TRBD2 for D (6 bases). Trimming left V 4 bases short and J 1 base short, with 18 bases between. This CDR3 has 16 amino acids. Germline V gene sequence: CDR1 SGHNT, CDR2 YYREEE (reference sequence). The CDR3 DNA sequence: TGTGCCAGCAGCCCGGGGGTTAGCGGTGGTTCCTACGAGCAGTACTTC. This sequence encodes CASSPGVSGGSYEQYF.

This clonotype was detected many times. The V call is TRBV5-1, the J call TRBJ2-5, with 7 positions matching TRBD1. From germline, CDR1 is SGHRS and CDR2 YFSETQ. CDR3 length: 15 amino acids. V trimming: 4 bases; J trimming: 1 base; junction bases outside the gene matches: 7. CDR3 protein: CASSLGTAFQETQYF. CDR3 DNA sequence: TGCGCCAGCAGCCTCGGGACAGCCTTCCAAGAGACCCAGTACTTC.

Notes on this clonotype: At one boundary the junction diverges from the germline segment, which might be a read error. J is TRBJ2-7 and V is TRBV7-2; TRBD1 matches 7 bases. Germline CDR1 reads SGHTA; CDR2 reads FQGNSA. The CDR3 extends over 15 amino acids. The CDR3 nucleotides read TGTGCCAGCAGTTTAGGACAGGTTAAGGCCTACGAGCAGTACTTC. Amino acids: CASSLGQVKAYEQYF. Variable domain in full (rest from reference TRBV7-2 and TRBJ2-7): GAGVSQSPSNKVTEKGKDVELRCDPISGHTALYWYRQSLGQGLEFLIYFQGNSAPDKSGLPSDRFSAERTGGSVSTLTIQRTQQEDSAVYLCASSLGQVKAYEQYFGPGTRLTVT.

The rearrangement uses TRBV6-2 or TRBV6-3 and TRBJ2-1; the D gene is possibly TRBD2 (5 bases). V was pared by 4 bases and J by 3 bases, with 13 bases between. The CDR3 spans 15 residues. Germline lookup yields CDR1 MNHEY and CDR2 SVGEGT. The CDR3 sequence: CASSSIRRSYNEQFF. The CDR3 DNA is TGTGCCAGCAGTTCGATTAGGAGGAGCTACAATGAGCAGTTCTTC.

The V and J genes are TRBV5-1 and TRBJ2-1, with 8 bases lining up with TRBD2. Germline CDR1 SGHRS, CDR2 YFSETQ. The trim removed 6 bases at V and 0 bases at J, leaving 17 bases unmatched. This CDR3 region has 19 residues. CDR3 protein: CASTKGLAPLRSSYNEQFF. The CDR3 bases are TGCGCCAGCACCAAAGGACTAGCACCTTTAAGGAGCTCCTACAATGAGCAGTTCTTC.